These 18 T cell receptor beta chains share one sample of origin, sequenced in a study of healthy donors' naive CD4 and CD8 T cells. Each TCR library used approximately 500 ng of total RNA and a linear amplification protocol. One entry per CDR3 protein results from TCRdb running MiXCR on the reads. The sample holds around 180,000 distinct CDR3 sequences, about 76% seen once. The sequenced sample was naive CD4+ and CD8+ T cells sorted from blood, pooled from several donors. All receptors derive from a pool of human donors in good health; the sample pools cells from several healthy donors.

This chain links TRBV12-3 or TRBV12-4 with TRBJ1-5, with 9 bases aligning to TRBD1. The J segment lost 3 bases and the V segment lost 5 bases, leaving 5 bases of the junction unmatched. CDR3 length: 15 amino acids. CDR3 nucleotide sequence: TGTGCCAGCAGTGTGACAGGGGGTTTCAATCAGCCCCAGCATTTT. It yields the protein CASSVTGGFNQPQHF.

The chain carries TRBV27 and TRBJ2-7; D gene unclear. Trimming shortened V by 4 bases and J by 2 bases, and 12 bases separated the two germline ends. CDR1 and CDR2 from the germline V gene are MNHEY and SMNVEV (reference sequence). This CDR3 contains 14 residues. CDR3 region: CASSSPDGAYEQYF. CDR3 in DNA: TGTGCCAGCAGTTCCCCGGACGGAGCCTACGAGCAGTACTTC.

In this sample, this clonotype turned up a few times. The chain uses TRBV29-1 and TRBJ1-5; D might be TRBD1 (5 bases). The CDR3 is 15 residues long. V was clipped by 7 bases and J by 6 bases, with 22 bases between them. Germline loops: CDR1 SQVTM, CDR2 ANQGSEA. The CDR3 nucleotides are TGCAGCGCTAAGCCGCCGGGACCGCGCACTCAGCCCCAGCATTTT. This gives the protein CSAKPPGPRTQPQHF.

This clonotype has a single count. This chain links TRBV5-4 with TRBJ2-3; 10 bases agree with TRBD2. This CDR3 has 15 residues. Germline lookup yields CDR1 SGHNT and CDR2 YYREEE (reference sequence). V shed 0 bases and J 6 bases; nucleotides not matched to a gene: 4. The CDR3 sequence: CASSLGLAGADTQYF. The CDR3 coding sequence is TGTGCCAGCAGCTTGGGACTAGCGGGCGCCGATACGCAGTATTTT.

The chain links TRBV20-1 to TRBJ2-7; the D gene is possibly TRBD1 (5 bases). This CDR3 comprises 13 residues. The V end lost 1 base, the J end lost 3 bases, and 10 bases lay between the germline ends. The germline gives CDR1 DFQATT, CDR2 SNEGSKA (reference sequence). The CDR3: CSARVAGNYEQYF. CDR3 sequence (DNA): TGCAGTGCTAGAGTGGCAGGGAACTACGAGCAGTACTTC.

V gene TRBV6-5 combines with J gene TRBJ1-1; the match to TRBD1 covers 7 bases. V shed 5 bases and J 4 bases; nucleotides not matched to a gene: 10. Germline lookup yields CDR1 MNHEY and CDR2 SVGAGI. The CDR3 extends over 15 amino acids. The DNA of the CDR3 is TGTGCCAGCAGTCAAATGACAGGGAGGCTCACTGAAGCTTTCTTT. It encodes CASSQMTGRLTEAFF.

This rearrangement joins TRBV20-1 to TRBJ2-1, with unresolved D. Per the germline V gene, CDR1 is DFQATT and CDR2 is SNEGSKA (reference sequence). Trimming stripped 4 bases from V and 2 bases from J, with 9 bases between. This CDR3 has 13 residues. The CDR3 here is CSATRSTYNEQFF. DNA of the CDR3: TGCAGTGCTACCAGGAGCACCTACAATGAGCAGTTCTTC.

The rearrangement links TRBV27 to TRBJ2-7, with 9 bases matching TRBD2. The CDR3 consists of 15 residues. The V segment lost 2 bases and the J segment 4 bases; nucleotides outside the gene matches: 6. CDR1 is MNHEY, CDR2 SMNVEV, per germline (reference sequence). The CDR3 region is CASSLASGTSYEQYF. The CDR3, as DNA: TGTGCCAGCAGTTTAGCTAGCGGGACCAGTTACGAGCAGTACTTC.

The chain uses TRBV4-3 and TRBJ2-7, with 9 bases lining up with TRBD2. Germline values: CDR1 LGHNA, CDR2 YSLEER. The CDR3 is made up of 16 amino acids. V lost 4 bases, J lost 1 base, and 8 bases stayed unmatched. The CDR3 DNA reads TGCGCCAGCAGCCCCTTACTGACTAGCGGTTCCTACGAGCAGTACTTC. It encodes CASSPLLTSGSYEQYF.

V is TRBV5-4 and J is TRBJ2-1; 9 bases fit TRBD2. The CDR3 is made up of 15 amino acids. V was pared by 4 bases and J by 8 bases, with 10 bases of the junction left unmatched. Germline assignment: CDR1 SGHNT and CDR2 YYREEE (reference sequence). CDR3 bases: TGTGCCAGCAGCCCGAATGGCGGGAGGGCCTATGAGCAGTTCTTC. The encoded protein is CASSPNGGRAYEQFF.

The CDR3 DNA reads as TGTGCCAGCAGCCAGCCAAGAGAGACCCAGTACTTC. Translation gives CASSQPRETQYF. The chain has TRBV6-5 and TRBJ2-5; D gene ambiguous. V was cut by 6 bases and J by 4 bases, with 9 bases left in between. CDR1 is MNHEY, CDR2 SVGAGI, per germline. The CDR3 extends over 12 amino acids.

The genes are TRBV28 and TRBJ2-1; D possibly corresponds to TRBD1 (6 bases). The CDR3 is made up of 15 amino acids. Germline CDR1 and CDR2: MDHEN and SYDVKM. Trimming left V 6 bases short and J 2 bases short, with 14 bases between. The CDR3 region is CASRLIQGPYNEQFF. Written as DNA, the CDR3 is TGTGCCAGCAGGCTAATACAGGGACCCTACAATGAGCAGTTCTTC.

CDR3 nucleotides: TGTGCCAGCAGCTCCTATAGCGGGGGTCGGGATGAGCAGTTCTTC. Its protein product is CASSSYSGGRDEQFF. The rearrangement uses TRBV7-3 and TRBJ2-1, with TRBD2 matching 9 bases. This CDR3 is 15 amino acids long. Unmatched junction bases numbered 9, after V lost 4 bases and J lost 8 bases. CDR1 is SGHTA and CDR2 is FQGTGA in the germline V gene.

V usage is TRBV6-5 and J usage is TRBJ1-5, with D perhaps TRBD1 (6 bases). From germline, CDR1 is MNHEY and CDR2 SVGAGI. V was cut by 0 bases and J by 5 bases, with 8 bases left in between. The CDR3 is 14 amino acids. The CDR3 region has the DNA TGTGCCAGCAGTTACTCTACAGGGTATCAGCCCCAGCATTTT. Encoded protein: CASSYSTGYQPQHF.

CDR3 nucleotide sequence: TGCAGCGTGGATGGGGTGTCCGGGAGAATAAATGAGCAGTTCTTC. Its protein is CSVDGVSGRINEQFF. The chain links TRBV29-1 to TRBJ2-1, with TRBD2 as a possible D gene (6 bases). There are 15 residues in the CDR3. Germline V gene sequence: CDR1 SQVTM, CDR2 ANQGSEA. Between the trimmed V and J ends, which lost 6 bases and 7 bases, there was a span of 22 bases.

In nucleotides, the CDR3 is TGTGCCAGCAGTTTACAGGGGGCTAATGGCTACACCTTC. Translating it yields CASSLQGANGYTF. The rearrangement uses TRBV27 and TRBJ1-2, with 8 bases fitting TRBD1. Germline CDR1 reads MNHEY; CDR2 reads SMNVEV (reference sequence). The trim removed 2 bases at V and 6 bases at J, leaving 2 bases unmatched. The length of the CDR3 is 13 residues.

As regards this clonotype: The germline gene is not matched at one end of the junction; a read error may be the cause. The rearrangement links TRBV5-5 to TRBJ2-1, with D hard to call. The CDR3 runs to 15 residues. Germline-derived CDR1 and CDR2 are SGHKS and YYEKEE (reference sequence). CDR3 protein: CASSLRATIYDEQFF. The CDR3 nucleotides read TGTGCCAGCAGCTTGAGGGCTACCATCTACGATGAGCAGTTCTTC.

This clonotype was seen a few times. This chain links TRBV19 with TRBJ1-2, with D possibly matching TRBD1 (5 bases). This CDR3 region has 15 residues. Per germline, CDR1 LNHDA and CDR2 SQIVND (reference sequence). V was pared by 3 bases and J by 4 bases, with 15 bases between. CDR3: CASSITPGQLYGYTF. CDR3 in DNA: TGTGCCAGTAGTATTACCCCAGGGCAGCTCTATGGCTACACCTTC.